This T cell receptor beta chain was recovered during a study of cytomegalovirus exposure and HLA in healthy donors. Study in general: An earlier analysis identified 120 million or so unique TCR beta sequences in 150 million to 200 million T cells.

Primers for the PCR totalled 60 Vbeta and 13 Jbeta. The method was immunoSEQ multiplex PCR; TCRdb's version includes in-frame clones alone and lacks a portion of them. This table holds under 80,000 clones, around 75% found once. Germline CDR1 and CDR2: SGHAT and FQDESV (reference sequence). The V and J ends lost 3 bases and 4 bases, in that order; junction bases with no gene match: 8. The CDR3 is 16 amino acids. The study's findings and limits: Immune exposure was documented only through CMV serostatus.

A word on this clone: Its target is unknown.

The sequenced sample consisted of PBMCs. V and J are TRBV11-1 and TRBJ2-2; 7 positions match TRBD1. This sequence was found in a man over 45 in good health and CMV-seropositive. The CDR3 here is CASSLPGQSTTGELFF. CDR3 DNA sequence: TGTGCCAGCAGCTTGCCGGGACAGTCGACCACCGGGGAGCTGTTTTTT.